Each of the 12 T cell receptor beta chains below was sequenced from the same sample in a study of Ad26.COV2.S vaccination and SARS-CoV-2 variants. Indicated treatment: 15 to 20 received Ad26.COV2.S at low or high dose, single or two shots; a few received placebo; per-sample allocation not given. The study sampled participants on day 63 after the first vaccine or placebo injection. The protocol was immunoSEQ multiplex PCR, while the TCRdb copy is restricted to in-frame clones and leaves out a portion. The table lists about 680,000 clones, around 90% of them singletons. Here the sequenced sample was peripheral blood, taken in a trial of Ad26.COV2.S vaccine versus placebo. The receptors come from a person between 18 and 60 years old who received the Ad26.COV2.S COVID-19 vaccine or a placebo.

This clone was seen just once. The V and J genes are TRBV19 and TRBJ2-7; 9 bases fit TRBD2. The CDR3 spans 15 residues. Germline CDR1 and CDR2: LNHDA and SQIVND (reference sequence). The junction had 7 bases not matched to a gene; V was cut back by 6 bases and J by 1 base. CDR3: CASRKAGGASYEQYF. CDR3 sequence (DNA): TGTGCCAGTAGGAAAGCGGGAGGAGCTTCCTACGAGCAGTACTTC.

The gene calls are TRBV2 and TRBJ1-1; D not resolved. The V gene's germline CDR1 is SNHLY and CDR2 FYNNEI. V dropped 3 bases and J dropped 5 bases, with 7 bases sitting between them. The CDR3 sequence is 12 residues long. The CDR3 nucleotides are TGTGCCAGCAGTGAGTCAGTTACTGAAGCTTTCTTT. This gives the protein CASSESVTEAFF. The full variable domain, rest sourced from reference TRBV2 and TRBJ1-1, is EPEVTQTPSHQVTQMGQEVILRCVPISNHLYFYWYRQILGQKVEFLVSFYNNEISEKSEIFDDQFSVERPDGSNFTLKIRSTKLEDSAMYFCASSESVTEAFFGQGTRLTVV.

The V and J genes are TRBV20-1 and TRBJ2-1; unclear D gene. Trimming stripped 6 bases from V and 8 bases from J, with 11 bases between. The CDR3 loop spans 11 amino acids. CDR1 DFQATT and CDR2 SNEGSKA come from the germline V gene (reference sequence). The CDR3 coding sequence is TGCAGTGCCATACTGGCCCATGAGCAGTTCTTC. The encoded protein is CSAILAHEQFF.

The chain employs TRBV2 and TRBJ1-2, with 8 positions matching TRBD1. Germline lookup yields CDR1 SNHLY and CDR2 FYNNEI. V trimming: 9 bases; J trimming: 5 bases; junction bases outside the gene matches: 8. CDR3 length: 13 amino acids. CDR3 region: CARGQGDFYGYTF. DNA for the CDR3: TGTGCCAGAGGACAGGGAGACTTTTATGGCTACACCTTC.

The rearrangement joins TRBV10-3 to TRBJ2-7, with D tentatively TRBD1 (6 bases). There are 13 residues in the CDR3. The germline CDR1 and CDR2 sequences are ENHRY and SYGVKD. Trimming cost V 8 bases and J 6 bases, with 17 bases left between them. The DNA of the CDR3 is TGTGCCATCGGTTGGACAGACCCCTCCGAGCAGTACTTC. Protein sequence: CAIGWTDPSEQYF.

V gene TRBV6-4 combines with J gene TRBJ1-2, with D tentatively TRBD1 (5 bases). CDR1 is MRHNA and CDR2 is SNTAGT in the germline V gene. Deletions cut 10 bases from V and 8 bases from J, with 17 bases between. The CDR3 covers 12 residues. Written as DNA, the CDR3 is TGTGCCACCTCTTATGGGGGGAGCGGCTACACCTTC. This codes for CATSYGGSGYTF.

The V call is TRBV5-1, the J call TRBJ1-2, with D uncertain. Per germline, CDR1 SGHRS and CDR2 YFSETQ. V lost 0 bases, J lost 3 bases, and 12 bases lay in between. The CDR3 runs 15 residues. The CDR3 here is CASSLAGGNDYGYTF. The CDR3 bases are TGCGCCAGCAGCTTGGCCGGAGGGAACGACTATGGCTACACCTTC.

The CDR3 region has the DNA TGTGCCAGCAACCGACTTTCGACCTACAATGAGCAGTTCTTC. Translated: CASNRLSTYNEQFF. The chain has TRBV2 and TRBJ2-1; D unclear. V was trimmed by 7 bases and J by 2 bases, leaving 12 bases between them. CDR3 size: 14 residues. Germline assignment: CDR1 SNHLY and CDR2 FYNNEI.

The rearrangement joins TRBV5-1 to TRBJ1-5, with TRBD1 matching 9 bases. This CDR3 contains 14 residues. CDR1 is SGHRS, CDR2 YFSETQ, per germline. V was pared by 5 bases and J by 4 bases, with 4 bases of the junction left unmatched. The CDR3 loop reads CASRPGTGNQPQHF. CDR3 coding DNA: TGCGCCAGCAGGCCCGGGACAGGGAATCAGCCCCAGCATTTT.

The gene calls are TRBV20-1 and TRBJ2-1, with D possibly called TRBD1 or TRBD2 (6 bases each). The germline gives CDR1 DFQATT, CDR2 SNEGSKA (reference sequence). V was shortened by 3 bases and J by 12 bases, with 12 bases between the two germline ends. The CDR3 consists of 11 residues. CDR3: CSASPGARQFF. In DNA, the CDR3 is TGCAGTGCTAGTCCGGGGGCTAGGCAGTTCTTC.

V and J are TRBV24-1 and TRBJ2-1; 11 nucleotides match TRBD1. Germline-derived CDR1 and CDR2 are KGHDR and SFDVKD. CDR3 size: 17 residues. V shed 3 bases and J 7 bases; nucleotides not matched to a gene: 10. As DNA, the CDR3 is TGTGCCACCAGTGATGGCGGGACAGGGGGTATTAGAAATGAGCAGTTCTTC. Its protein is CATSDGGTGGIRNEQFF.

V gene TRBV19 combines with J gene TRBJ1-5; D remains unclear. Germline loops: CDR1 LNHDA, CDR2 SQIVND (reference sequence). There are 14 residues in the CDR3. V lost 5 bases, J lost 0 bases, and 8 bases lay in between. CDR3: CASSFAVSNQPQHF. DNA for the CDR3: TGTGCCAGTAGTTTTGCAGTTAGCAATCAGCCCCAGCATTTT.